This T cell receptor (beta chain) was identified during a study of T cell responses to AZD1222 COVID-19 vaccine. Study-level information: Second-dose intervals of approximately 4 or approximately 12 weeks were pooled. Whole-study results and caveats: Across spike, vaccine-associated CD4 TCRs were found, dominant at 160-218 and 743-854. In the spike-specific TCR repertoire, nearly half reportedly target unmutated variant regions.

This CDR3 has 15 amino acids. Trimming took 5 bases from V and 0 from J, leaving 11 bases between them. CDR1 LNHDA and CDR2 SQIVND come from the germline V gene (reference sequence). This clone was seen only once. Its antigen is as yet unknown. Assay used: immunoSEQ multiplex PCR; TCRdb lists only in-frame clones, some missing. There are tens of thousands of clones in the sample; approximately 82% occur only once, and 21% lies in the top ten. This TCR came from an adult in good health. The chain employs TRBV19 and TRBJ1-5; possible D gene TRBD1, 6 bases. The specimen comprised peripheral blood, sampled on day 0 of AZD1222 vaccination. The CDR3, as DNA: TGTGCCAGTAGTCAGGACAGACTTAGCAATCAGCCCCAGCATTTT. This gives the protein CASSQDRLSNQPQHF.